The 20 T cell receptor beta chains reported below all come from one sample, sequenced in a study of blood T cell repertoires in COVID-19. Only in-frame clones appear in the TCRdb table, and some are missing; sequencing was by immunoSEQ multiplex PCR. The repertoire consists of under 200,000 clones, with over 60% occurring once and the leading ten covering 8% to 9.5%. Input material: peripheral blood. The receptor source for this set is a man in his fifties or sixties with acute or convalescent COVID-19.

The chain is built from TRBV2 and TRBJ2-3, with D unclear. Trimming stripped 3 bases from V and 14 bases from J, with 9 bases between. The CDR3 loop spans 10 amino acids. The germline V gene has CDR1 SNHLY and CDR2 FYNNEI. The CDR3 spells CASSDRWLYF. Written as DNA, the CDR3 is TGTGCCAGCAGTGACAGGTGGCTGTATTTT.

This clone was seen a handful of times. The chain recombines TRBV29-1 with TRBJ1-1; the D gene is possibly TRBD1 (6 bases). V was pared by 7 bases and J by 5 bases, with 14 bases between. Per germline, CDR1 SQVTM and CDR2 ANQGSEA. CDR3 length equals 12 residues. The CDR3 reads CSGTIRGTEAFF. In nucleotides, the CDR3 is TGCAGCGGGACGATTAGGGGGACTGAAGCTTTCTTT.

This clone occurred many times. The J gene is TRBJ2-7, the V gene TRBV29-1; the match to TRBD1 covers 9 bases. The CDR3 spans 12 residues. Per germline, CDR1 SQVTM and CDR2 ANQGSEA. With 7 bases clipped from V and 6 bases from J, the junction kept 7 bases outside the gene matches. CDR3 in amino acids: CSAGTGGGEQYF. The DNA of the CDR3 is TGCAGCGCGGGAACAGGGGGCGGCGAGCAGTACTTC.

This rearrangement joins TRBV27 to TRBJ1-1; TRBD1 aligns across 9 bases. Germline values: CDR1 MNHEY, CDR2 SMNVEV (reference sequence). The trim removed 5 bases at V and 1 base at J, leaving 11 bases unmatched. This CDR3 is 17 amino acids long. CDR3: CASSRSLPGQGNTEAFF. CDR3 DNA: TGTGCCAGCAGTCGTAGCCTTCCGGGACAGGGGAACACTGAAGCTTTCTTT.

Only a few counts were recorded for this clone. The chain has TRBV19 and TRBJ1-5; TRBD1 might be the D (6 bases). The length of the CDR3 is 15 residues. Trimming removed 6 bases from V and 1 base from J, with 13 bases in between. In germline, CDR1 is LNHDA, CDR2 SQIVND (reference sequence). The CDR3 spells CASRVQGGSNQPQHF. The CDR3 coding sequence is TGTGCCAGTAGGGTACAGGGCGGCAGCAATCAGCCCCAGCATTTT.

This clone has a single count. This rearrangement joins TRBV7-2 to TRBJ2-1; 15 bases line up with TRBD2. This CDR3 is built from 15 residues. Losses at the gene ends were 6 bases for V and 9 bases for J; bases not matched to a gene: 6. Germline V gives CDR1 SGHTA, CDR2 FQGNSA. The CDR3 DNA reads TGTGCCAGCAGTTGGACTAGCGGGGGGGCCGGTGAGCAGTTCTTC. Translating it yields CASSWTSGGAGEQFF.

This clone was observed a handful of times. The chain combines TRBV19 with TRBJ1-3; TRBD1 matches 7 bases. The CDR3 covers 12 residues. Germline CDR1 LNHDA, CDR2 SQIVND (reference sequence). J lost 4 bases, V lost 6 bases, and 0 bases had no gene match. The CDR3 reads CASRTGGNTIYF. The CDR3 bases are TGTGCCAGTAGGACAGGGGGAAACACCATATATTTT.

The rearrangement joins TRBV19 to TRBJ1-1; unclear D gene. CDR1 and CDR2 (germline): LNHDA, SQIVND (reference sequence). The CDR3 runs 18 residues. V lost 2 bases to trimming and J lost 5 bases, with 24 bases between them. Here the CDR3 reads CASSISMPGSGSDTEAFF. CDR3 coding DNA: TGTGCCAGTAGTATAAGTATGCCCGGATCGGGTTCCGATACTGAAGCTTTCTTT.

The chain employs TRBV9 and TRBJ2-2; D call uncertain. V was trimmed by 1 base and J by 3 bases, leaving 4 bases between them. Looked up from germline, CDR1 is SGDLS and CDR2 is YYNGEE. The CDR3 runs to 13 residues. CDR3 loop: CASSVSDTGELFF. Written as DNA, the CDR3 is TGTGCCAGCAGCGTATCGGACACCGGGGAGCTGTTTTTT.

This sequence joins TRBV10-2 and TRBJ2-1; 10 nucleotides match TRBD1. The germline V gene encodes CDR1 WSHSY and CDR2 SAAADI. V was pared by 3 bases and J by 2 bases, with 1 base of the junction left unmatched. The CDR3 is 15 residues long. In DNA, the CDR3 is TGCGCCAGCAGTGAAGGGACAGGGGCCTACAATGAGCAGTTCTTC. Translation: CASSEGTGAYNEQFF.

V and J are TRBV4-1 and TRBJ1-5; 9 bases fit TRBD1. Germline V lookup: CDR1 MGHRA, CDR2 YSYEKL. The CDR3 extends over 13 amino acids. V trimming: 5 bases; J trimming: 7 bases; junction bases outside the gene matches: 3. This CDR3 is CASSRTGEQPQHF. The CDR3 nucleotides are TGCGCCAGCAGCAGGACAGGGGAACAGCCCCAGCATTTT.

The chain combines TRBV10-3 with TRBJ2-1; 10 positions match TRBD1. V gave up 10 bases and J gave up 3 bases; unmatched junction bases: 6. Per germline, CDR1 ENHRY and CDR2 SYGVKD. There are 14 residues in the CDR3. The CDR3 is CASSGTGDYNEQFF. Written as DNA, the CDR3 is TGTGCCAGCTCCGGGACAGGGGACTACAATGAGCAGTTCTTC.

The gene calls are TRBV6-5 and TRBJ1-2, with TRBD1 as a possible D gene (6 bases). The V gene's germline CDR1 is MNHEY and CDR2 SVGAGI. Trimming stripped 6 bases from V and 8 bases from J, with 16 bases between. The CDR3 is 13 amino acids. The CDR3 DNA follows: TGTGCCAGCAGACCTATACAGGGTCGGGGCTACACCTTC. Amino acids: CASRPIQGRGYTF.

The chain combines TRBV4-1 with TRBJ2-5, with D tentatively TRBD1 (5 bases). V gave up 4 bases and J gave up 1 base, with 7 bases separating them. The CDR3 is 13 residues long. The germline V gene encodes CDR1 MGHRA and CDR2 YSYEKL. Here the CDR3 DNA reads TGCGCCAGCAGCCGGACACTCCAAGAGACCCAGTACTTC. Protein sequence: CASSRTLQETQYF.

This CDR3 reads CASSSQGRGVNYGYTF. In DNA, the CDR3 is TGTGCCAGCAGTTCTCAAGGGAGGGGGGTTAACTATGGCTACACCTTC. J is TRBJ1-2 and V is TRBV6-5, with D tentatively TRBD1 (6 bases). V was shortened by 4 bases and J by 1 base, with 16 bases between the two germline ends. Looked up from germline, CDR1 is MNHEY and CDR2 is SVGAGI. This CDR3 has 16 amino acids.

This sequence joins TRBV6-2 or TRBV6-3 and TRBJ2-7, with TRBD2 matching 7 bases. The V and J ends lost 1 base and 0 bases, in that order; junction bases with no gene match: 9. This CDR3 is 17 amino acids long. Germline V gene data show CDR1 as MNHEY and CDR2 as SVGEGT. The CDR3 here is CASSYWVSRTSSYEQYF. CDR3 in DNA: TGTGCCAGCAGTTACTGGGTATCGAGGACTAGCTCCTACGAGCAGTACTTC.

The J gene is TRBJ2-2, the V gene TRBV6-5; D may be TRBD1 (6 bases). The CDR3 is 14 amino acids. V lost 6 bases and J 2 bases, leaving 10 bases between the germline ends. Looked up from germline, CDR1 is MNHEY and CDR2 is SVGAGI. CDR3 DNA sequence: TGTGCCAGCAGCTCCGGGACAAACACCGGGGAGCTGTTTTTT. This gives the protein CASSSGTNTGELFF.

The chain's CDR3 is CASSEGGPGGQGSYEQYF. The CDR3 DNA is TGTGCCAGCAGTGAAGGAGGGCCGGGGGGACAGGGGTCCTACGAGCAGTACTTC. This rearrangement joins TRBV6-1 to TRBJ2-7; 10 nucleotides agree with TRBD1. CDR1 and CDR2 from the germline V gene are MNHNS and SASEGT. Germline trimming cut 1 base from V and 1 base from J; bases unmatched to any gene: 10. The length of the CDR3 is 18 residues.

V gene TRBV7-8 combines with J gene TRBJ2-3, with a possible D match to TRBD2 (6 bases). The CDR3 totals 16 residues. Trimming cost V 2 bases and J 0 bases, with 12 bases left between them. Germline lookup yields CDR1 SGHVS and CDR2 FQNEAQ. The CDR3 region is CASSLFAGYSTDTQYF. The CDR3 DNA is TGTGCCAGCAGCTTATTTGCGGGGTATAGCACAGATACGCAGTATTTT.

The chain recombines TRBV11-2 with TRBJ2-5; TRBD1 matches 7 bases. V was clipped by 6 bases and J by 4 bases; unmatched bases: 11. Germline V gene sequence: CDR1 SGHAT, CDR2 FQNNGV. The CDR3 totals 15 residues. This CDR3 is CASSSFDRVGETQYF. In DNA form, the CDR3 reads TGTGCCAGCAGTTCCTTCGACAGGGTGGGAGAGACCCAGTACTTC.